This TCR beta chain appears in the sequencing data of a study of human T cells and chemical hapten exposure. TCRdb itself ran the RACE reads through MiXCR, one entry per CDR3 protein. The sample lists approximately 92,000 distinct CDR3 sequences; roughly 10% were seen once. The time point denotes: patch test 2, 6 weeks after DPC sensitization. Treatment defined: therapeutic diphenylcyclopropenone sensitization with weekly scalp DPC. This clonotype was counted a few times. Trimming removed 10 bases from V and 0 bases from J, with 12 bases in between. Per germline, CDR1 SGHDN and CDR2 FVKESK. The CDR3 has 13 residues.

V usage is TRBV14 and J usage is TRBJ1-1; a weak D match, TRBD1 (5 bases). This sample comprised whole blood, obtained in connection with sensitization to the hapten diphenylcyclopropenone (DPC). The origin of this receptor is a woman between 40 and 50 years old with alopecia areata. Some clones in this sample may be carry-over from other donors' samples. The CDR3 is CATARGLNTEAFF. DNA for the CDR3: TGTGCCACTGCGCGGGGGTTGAACACTGAAGCTTTCTTT.